Reported below is one T cell receptor (beta chain). The sample is drawn from a study of blood T cell repertoires in COVID-19. Looking at the study overall: Researchers got acute and convalescent COVID-19 samples from the United States, Italy and Spain. PBMCs, B-cell-depleted T cells, or T cells were the source of the cDNA or gDNA that made up the material.

In the source study's methods: How many nucleated cells were present was estimated from reference gene primer amplification. Libraries were prepared by immunoSEQ multiplex PCR; TCRdb keeps only in-frame clonotypes and omits some of them. V and J calls plus clone size are reproduced from that table; the DNA served to infer D and trimming. In the table there are about 150,000 clones, 88% of which are singletons. The germline V gene has CDR1 SGHRS and CDR2 YFSETQ. V was shortened by 0 bases and J by 5 bases, with 8 bases between the two germline ends. The CDR3 is 13 residues long. The sample comprised peripheral blood. V is TRBV5-1 and J is TRBJ1-2, with a weak D call TRBD1 (5 bases). The origin of this receptor is a middle-aged man who had recovered from COVID-19. The CDR3 spells CASSLAGGYGYTF. Here the CDR3 DNA reads TGCGCCAGCAGCTTGGCGGGGGGTTATGGCTACACCTTC. Together with reference TRBV5-1 and TRBJ1-2, the CDR3 gives the full variable domain: KAGVTQTPRYLIKTRGQQVTLSCSPISGHRSVSWYQQTPGQGLQFLFEYFSETQRNKGNFPGRFSGRQFSNSRSEMNVSTLELGDSALYLCASSLAGGYGYTFGSGTRLTVV.